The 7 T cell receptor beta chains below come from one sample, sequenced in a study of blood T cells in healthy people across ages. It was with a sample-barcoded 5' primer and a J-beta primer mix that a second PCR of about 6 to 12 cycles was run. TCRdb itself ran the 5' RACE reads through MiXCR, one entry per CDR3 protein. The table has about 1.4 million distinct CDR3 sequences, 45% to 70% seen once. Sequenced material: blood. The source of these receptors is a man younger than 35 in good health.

CDR3 residues: CASTARGQGNSPLHF. CDR3 DNA: TGTGCCAGCACTGCGAGGGGGCAGGGTAATTCACCCCTCCACTTT. V is TRBV14 and J is TRBJ1-6; 7 bases agree with TRBD1. This CDR3 spans 15 amino acids. The junction had 9 bases not matched to a gene; V was cut back by 7 bases and J by 6 bases. Germline lookup yields CDR1 SGHDN and CDR2 FVKESK.

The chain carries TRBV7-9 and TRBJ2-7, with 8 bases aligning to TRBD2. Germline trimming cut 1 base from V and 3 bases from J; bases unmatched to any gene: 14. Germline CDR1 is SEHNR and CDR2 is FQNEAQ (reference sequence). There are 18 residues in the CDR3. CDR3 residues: CASSLGLPGSGSSYEQYF. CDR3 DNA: TGTGCCAGCAGCTTAGGCCTCCCTGGGAGCGGGAGTAGCTACGAGCAGTACTTC.

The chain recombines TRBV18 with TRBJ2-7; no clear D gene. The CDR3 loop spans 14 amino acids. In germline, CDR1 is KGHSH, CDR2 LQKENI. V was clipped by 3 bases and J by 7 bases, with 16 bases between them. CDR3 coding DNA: TGTGCCAGCTCACCGCACCACTCCTACAATGAGCAGTACTTC. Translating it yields CASSPHHSYNEQYF.

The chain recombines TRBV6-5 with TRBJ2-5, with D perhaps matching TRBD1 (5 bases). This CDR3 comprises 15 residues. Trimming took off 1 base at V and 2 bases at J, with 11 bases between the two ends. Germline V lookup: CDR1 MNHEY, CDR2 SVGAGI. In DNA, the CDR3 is TGTGCCAGCAGTTACTTCAGGGAAAGGCAAGAGACCCAGTACTTC. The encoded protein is CASSYFRERQETQYF.

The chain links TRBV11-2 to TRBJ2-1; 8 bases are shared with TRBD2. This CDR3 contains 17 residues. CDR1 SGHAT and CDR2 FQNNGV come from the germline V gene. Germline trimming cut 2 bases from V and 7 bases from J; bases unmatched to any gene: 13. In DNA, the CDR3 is TGTGCCAGCAGCTTAAAACCTCCAAACGGGGGGGTAAATGAGCAGTTCTTC. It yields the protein CASSLKPPNGGVNEQFF.

CDR3: CASSEVGGPETQYF. The DNA for the CDR3 is TGTGCCAGCAGTGAAGTCGGGGGGCCGGAGACCCAGTACTTC. V is TRBV25-1 and J is TRBJ2-5; TRBD2 might be the D (7 bases). Germline loops: CDR1 MGHDK, CDR2 SYGVNS. The CDR3 has 14 residues. The ends were cut back, 2 bases at V and 5 bases at J, with 12 bases in the middle.

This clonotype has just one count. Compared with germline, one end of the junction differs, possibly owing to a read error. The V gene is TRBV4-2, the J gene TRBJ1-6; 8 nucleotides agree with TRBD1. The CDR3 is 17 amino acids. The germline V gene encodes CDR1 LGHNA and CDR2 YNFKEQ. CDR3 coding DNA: TGTGCCAGCAGCCAAGGATTCAGGGGGCCAAGGAATTCACCCTTCCACTTT. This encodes CASSQGFRGPRNSPFHF.